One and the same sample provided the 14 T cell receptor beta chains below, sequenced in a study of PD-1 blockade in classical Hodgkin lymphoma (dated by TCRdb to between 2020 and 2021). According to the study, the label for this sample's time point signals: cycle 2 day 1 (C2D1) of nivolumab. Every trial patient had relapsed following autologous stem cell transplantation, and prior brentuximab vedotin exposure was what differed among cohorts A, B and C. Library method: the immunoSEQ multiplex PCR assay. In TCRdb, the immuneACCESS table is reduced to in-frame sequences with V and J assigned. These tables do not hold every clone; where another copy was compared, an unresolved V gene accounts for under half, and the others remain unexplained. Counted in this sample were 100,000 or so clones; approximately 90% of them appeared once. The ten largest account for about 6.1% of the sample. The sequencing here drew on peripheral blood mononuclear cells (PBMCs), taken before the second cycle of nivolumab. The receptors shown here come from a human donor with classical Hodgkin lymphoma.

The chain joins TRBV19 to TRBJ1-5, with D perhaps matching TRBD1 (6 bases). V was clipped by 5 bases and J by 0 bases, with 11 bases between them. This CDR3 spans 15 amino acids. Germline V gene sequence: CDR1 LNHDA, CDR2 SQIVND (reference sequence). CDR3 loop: CASSFGGPSNQPQHF. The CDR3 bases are TGTGCCAGTAGTTTTGGGGGGCCTAGCAATCAGCCCCAGCATTTT.

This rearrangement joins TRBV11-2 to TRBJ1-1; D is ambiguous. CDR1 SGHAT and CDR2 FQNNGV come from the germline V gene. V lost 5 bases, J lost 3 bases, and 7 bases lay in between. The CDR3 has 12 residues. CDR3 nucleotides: TGTGCCAGCAGCCCCATACACACTGAAGCTTTCTTT. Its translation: CASSPIHTEAFF.

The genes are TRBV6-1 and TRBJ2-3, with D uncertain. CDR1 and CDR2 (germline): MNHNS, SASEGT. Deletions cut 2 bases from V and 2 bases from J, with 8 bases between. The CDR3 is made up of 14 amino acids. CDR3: CASSELGFTDTQYF. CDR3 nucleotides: TGTGCCAGCAGTGAATTAGGCTTCACAGATACGCAGTATTTT.

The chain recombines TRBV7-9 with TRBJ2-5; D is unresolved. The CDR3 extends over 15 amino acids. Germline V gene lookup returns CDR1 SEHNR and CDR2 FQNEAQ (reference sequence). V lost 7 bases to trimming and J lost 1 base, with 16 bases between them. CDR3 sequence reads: CASNPTRVIQETQYF. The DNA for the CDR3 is TGTGCCAGCAACCCAACGCGTGTTATCCAAGAGACCCAGTACTTC.

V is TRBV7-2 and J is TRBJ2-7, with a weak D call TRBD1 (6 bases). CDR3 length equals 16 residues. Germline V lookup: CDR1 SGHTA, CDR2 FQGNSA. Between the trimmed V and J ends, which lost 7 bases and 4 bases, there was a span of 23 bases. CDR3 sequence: CASTSVPGTIGYEQYF. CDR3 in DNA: TGTGCCAGCACCTCCGTGCCGGGGACAATAGGGTACGAGCAGTACTTC.

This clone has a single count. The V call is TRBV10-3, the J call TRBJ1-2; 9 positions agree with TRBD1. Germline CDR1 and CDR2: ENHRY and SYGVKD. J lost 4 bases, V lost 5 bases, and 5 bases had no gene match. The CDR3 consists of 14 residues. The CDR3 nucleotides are TGTGCCATCAGTACAGGGGGCCGACTCTATGGCTACACCTTC. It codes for CAISTGGRLYGYTF.

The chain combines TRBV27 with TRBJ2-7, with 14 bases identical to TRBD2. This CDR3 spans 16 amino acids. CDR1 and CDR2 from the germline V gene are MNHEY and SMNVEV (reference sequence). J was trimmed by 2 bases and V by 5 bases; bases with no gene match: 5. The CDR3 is CASSLGLAGGPYEQYF. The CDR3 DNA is TGTGCCAGCAGTCTAGGACTAGCGGGGGGCCCCTACGAGCAGTACTTC.

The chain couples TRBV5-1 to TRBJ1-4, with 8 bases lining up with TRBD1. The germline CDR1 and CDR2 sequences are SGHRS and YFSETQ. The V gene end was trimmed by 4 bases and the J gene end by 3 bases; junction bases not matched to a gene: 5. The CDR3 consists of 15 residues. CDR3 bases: TGCGCCAGCAGCATACAGGGGGTTGCTAATGAAAAACTGTTTTTT. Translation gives CASSIQGVANEKLFF.

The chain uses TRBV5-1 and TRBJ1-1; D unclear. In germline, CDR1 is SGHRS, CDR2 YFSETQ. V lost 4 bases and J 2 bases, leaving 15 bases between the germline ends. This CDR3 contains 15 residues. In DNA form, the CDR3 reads TGCGCCAGCAGCCAGGCCGGGCAGGCTAACACTGAAGCTTTCTTT. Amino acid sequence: CASSQAGQANTEAFF.

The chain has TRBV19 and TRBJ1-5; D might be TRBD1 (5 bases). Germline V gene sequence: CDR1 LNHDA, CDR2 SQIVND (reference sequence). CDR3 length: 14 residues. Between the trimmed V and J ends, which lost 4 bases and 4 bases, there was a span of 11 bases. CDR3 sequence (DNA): TGTGCCAGTAGTACCGGGACGGATAATCAGCCCCAGCATTTT. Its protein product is CASSTGTDNQPQHF.

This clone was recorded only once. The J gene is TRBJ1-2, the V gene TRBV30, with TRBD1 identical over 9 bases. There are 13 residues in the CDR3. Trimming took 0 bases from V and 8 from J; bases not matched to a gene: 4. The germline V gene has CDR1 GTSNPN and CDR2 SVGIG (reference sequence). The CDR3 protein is CAWSVTDRGGYTF. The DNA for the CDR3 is TGTGCCTGGAGTGTAACAGACAGGGGGGGCTACACCTTC. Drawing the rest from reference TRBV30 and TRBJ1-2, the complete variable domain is SQTIHQWPATLVQPVGSPLSLECTVEGTSNPNLYWYRQAAGRGLQLLFYSVGIGQISSEVPQNLSASRPQDRQFILSSKKLLLSDSGFYLCAWSVTDRGGYTFGSGTRLTVV.

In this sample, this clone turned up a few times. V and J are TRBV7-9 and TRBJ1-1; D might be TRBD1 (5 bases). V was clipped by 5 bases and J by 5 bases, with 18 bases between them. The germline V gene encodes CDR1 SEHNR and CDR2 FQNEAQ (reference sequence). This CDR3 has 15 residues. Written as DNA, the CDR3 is TGTGCCAGCAGCCCCGACCGTGGGGGTTGGACTGAAGCTTTCTTT. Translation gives CASSPDRGGWTEAFF.

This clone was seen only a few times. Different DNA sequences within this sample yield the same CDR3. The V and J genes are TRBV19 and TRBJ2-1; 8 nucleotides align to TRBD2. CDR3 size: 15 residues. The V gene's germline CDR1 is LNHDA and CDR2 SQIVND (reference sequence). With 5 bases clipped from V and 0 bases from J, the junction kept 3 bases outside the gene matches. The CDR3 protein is CASSRLAGSYNEQFF. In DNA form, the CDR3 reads TGTGCCAGTAGTCGTCTAGCGGGCTCCTACAATGAGCAGTTCTTC.

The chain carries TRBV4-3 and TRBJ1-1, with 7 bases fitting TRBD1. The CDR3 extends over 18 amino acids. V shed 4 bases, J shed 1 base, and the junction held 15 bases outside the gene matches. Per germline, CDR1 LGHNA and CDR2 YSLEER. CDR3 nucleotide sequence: TGCGCCAGCAGCCGAGGTCCTAAAATGGGGACAGAGAACACTGAAGCTTTCTTT. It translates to CASSRGPKMGTENTEAFF.